The 24 T cell receptor beta chains below come from one sample, sequenced in a study of blood T cell repertoires in COVID-19. The method was immunoSEQ multiplex PCR; TCRdb's version includes in-frame clones alone and lacks a portion of them. The data show 200,000 to 300,000 clones, roughly 88% seen once. Sample: peripheral blood. All receptors come from a man aged 35-49 years with acute or convalescent COVID-19.

The CDR3 is CAWSGGLARQTQYF. CDR3 DNA sequence: TGTGCCTGGAGTGGGGGACTAGCGAGACAGACCCAGTACTTC. V gene TRBV30 combines with J gene TRBJ2-5; 10 bases align to TRBD2. Germline CDR1 and CDR2: GTSNPN and SVGIG (reference sequence). The J segment lost 6 bases and the V segment lost 1 base, leaving 5 bases of the junction unmatched. This CDR3 comprises 14 residues.

The rearrangement joins TRBV2 to TRBJ2-7; the D gene is possibly TRBD1 (6 bases). Per germline, CDR1 SNHLY and CDR2 FYNNEI. V dropped 7 bases and J dropped 5 bases, with 12 bases sitting between them. The CDR3 is 12 amino acids. The CDR3 sequence: CASTRGADEQYF. DNA of the CDR3: TGTGCCAGCACCAGGGGCGCAGACGAGCAGTACTTC.

J is TRBJ2-4 and V is TRBV28; 10 bases are a match to TRBD1. Trimming cost V 5 bases and J 7 bases; bases outside gene matches: 8. Germline V gene data show CDR1 as MDHEN and CDR2 as SYDVKM. This CDR3 is built from 15 residues. The CDR3 reads CASSTQGQGFNIQYF. The CDR3 bases are TGTGCCAGCAGTACCCAGGGACAGGGGTTTAACATTCAGTACTTC.

The chain links TRBV6-5 to TRBJ2-1; D ambiguous. The V end was cut by 4 bases, the J end by 0 bases, with 10 bases between. This CDR3 region has 15 residues. Germline V gene sequence: CDR1 MNHEY, CDR2 SVGAGI. DNA for the CDR3: TGTGCCAGCAGTTGGGCCCGACGCTCCTACAATGAGCAGTTCTTC. Translation gives CASSWARRSYNEQFF.

This sequence joins TRBV10-3 and TRBJ1-1; D is undetermined. Germline CDR1 ENHRY, CDR2 SYGVKD. This CDR3 comprises 14 residues. Deletions cut 6 bases from V and 5 bases from J, with 16 bases between. Here the CDR3 reads CAISPQDLRTEAFF. CDR3 sequence (DNA): TGTGCCATCAGCCCCCAGGATCTTCGGACTGAAGCTTTCTTT.

The V and J genes are TRBV30 and TRBJ2-5; no clear D. Germline V gene sequence: CDR1 GTSNPN, CDR2 SVGIG (reference sequence). This CDR3 is 13 amino acids long. Trimming shortened V by 1 base and J by 3 bases, and 9 bases separated the two germline ends. Here the CDR3 DNA reads TGTGCCTGGAGTGAAGACACAAAAGAGACCCAGTACTTC. It is translated as CAWSEDTKETQYF.

This sequence joins TRBV7-2 and TRBJ2-6; a possible D gene is TRBD2 (5 bases). Germline V gene lookup returns CDR1 SGHTA and CDR2 FQGNSA. This CDR3 comprises 13 residues. The ends were cut back, 1 base at V and 11 bases at J, with 9 bases in the middle. CDR3 nucleotide sequence: TGTGCCAGCAGCTTAGTCTCGAGGGACGTCCTGACTTTC. Translating it yields CASSLVSRDVLTF.

The rearrangement uses TRBV11-2 and TRBJ1-2, with TRBD1 as a possible D gene (5 bases). V shed 3 bases and J shed 6 bases, with 8 bases lying between them. The CDR3 spans 12 residues. Germline V lookup: CDR1 SGHAT, CDR2 FQNNGV. The CDR3, as DNA: TGTGCCAGCAGCTTTAGGGGTGATGGCTACACCTTC. Translated: CASSFRGDGYTF.

The chain combines TRBV10-3 with TRBJ2-5; 12 positions agree with TRBD2. The CDR3 has 16 amino acids. The germline V gene encodes CDR1 ENHRY and CDR2 SYGVKD. The V gene end was trimmed by 3 bases and the J gene end by 4 bases; junction bases not matched to a gene: 6. The CDR3 is CAISDRASGRGETQYF. The CDR3 bases are TGTGCCATCAGTGATAGGGCTAGCGGGAGGGGAGAGACCCAGTACTTC.

This clone was observed once. The chain recombines TRBV28 with TRBJ2-1; a possible D gene is TRBD2 (6 bases). Trimming cost V 7 bases and J 6 bases, with 13 bases left between them. Germline V gives CDR1 MDHEN, CDR2 SYDVKM. The CDR3 totals 13 residues. Written as DNA, the CDR3 is TGTGCCAGCAACCCGGAGGGCTTCAATGAGCAGTTCTTC. Its translation: CASNPEGFNEQFF.

V is TRBV11-2 and J is TRBJ2-7, with D perhaps TRBD2 (6 bases). The CDR3 is 12 amino acids. Deletions cut 8 bases from V and 3 bases from J, with 11 bases between. CDR1 and CDR2 (germline): SGHAT, FQNNGV. The CDR3 spells CASGRRDYEQYF. In DNA, the CDR3 is TGTGCCAGCGGGAGGCGGGACTACGAGCAGTACTTC.

The chain couples TRBV6-5 to TRBJ2-7; the D gene is possibly TRBD2 (5 bases). Germline CDR1 reads MNHEY; CDR2 reads SVGAGI. The V and J ends lost 6 bases and 4 bases respectively, with 19 bases between them. This CDR3 region has 15 residues. The CDR3, as DNA: TGTGCCAGCAGGCAGGCAATGTCTGGAGGATACGAGCAGTACTTC. Translating gives CASRQAMSGGYEQYF.

The CDR3 loop reads CATGNDGTEQETQYF. The CDR3 coding sequence is TGTGCCACCGGGAACGACGGGACAGAACAAGAGACCCAGTACTTC. The chain carries TRBV15 and TRBJ2-5, with 7 positions matching TRBD1. The V segment lost 8 bases and the J segment 2 bases; nucleotides outside the gene matches: 11. CDR3 length: 15 residues. From germline, CDR1 is LNHNV and CDR2 YYDKDF (reference sequence).

The chain has TRBV29-1 and TRBJ2-7; no reliable D call. This CDR3 contains 15 residues. Germline V CDR1 and CDR2: SQVTM, ANQGSEA. V was cut by 8 bases and J by 7 bases, with 27 bases left in between. CDR3 sequence: CSPRNRGAQVREQYF. CDR3 coding DNA: TGCAGCCCCCGGAACCGAGGAGCCCAAGTGAGGGAGCAGTACTTC.

The chain employs TRBV19 and TRBJ1-1; D perhaps matches TRBD1 (5 bases). Trimming shortened V by 4 bases and J by 0 bases, and 6 bases separated the two germline ends. The CDR3 contains 13 residues. CDR1 LNHDA and CDR2 SQIVND come from the germline V gene (reference sequence). The CDR3 loop is CASSTTVNTEAFF. The CDR3 region has the DNA TGTGCCAGTAGTACGACAGTGAACACTGAAGCTTTCTTT.

CDR3 sequence: CASSSPRGYNEQFF. DNA of the CDR3: TGTGCCAGCAGCTCCCCGAGGGGGTACAATGAGCAGTTCTTC. V usage is TRBV6-2 or TRBV6-3 and J usage is TRBJ2-1; tentative D call: TRBD1 (6 bases). This CDR3 has 14 amino acids. Germline CDR1 reads MNHEY; CDR2 reads SVGEGT. V lost 6 bases, J lost 4 bases, and 13 bases lay in between.

The V gene is TRBV19, the J gene TRBJ1-2; D not resolved. CDR1 is LNHDA, CDR2 SQIVND, per germline (reference sequence). CDR3 length: 10 amino acids. The V gene lost 5 bases and the J gene lost 4 bases, with 2 bases spanning the gap. The CDR3 coding sequence is TGTGCCAGTAGTCGCTATGGCTACACCTTC. It specifies CASSRYGYTF.

This rearrangement joins TRBV6-5 to TRBJ2-5, with D possibly being TRBD1 (5 bases). CDR3 length: 15 amino acids. Germline V CDR1 and CDR2: MNHEY, SVGAGI. Trimming removed 6 bases from V and 0 bases from J, with 14 bases in between. The DNA of the CDR3 is TGTGCCAGCAGCCCAACAGGAGTGTACCAAGAGACCCAGTACTTC. Protein sequence: CASSPTGVYQETQYF.

The genes are TRBV29-1 and TRBJ1-1; TRBD1 is a possible D gene (5 bases). Trimming stripped 7 bases from V and 0 bases from J, with 12 bases between. The CDR3 runs to 13 residues. Germline V gene data show CDR1 as SQVTM and CDR2 as ANQGSEA. The CDR3 is CSGVQALNTEAFF. The DNA of the CDR3 is TGCAGCGGGGTACAGGCCCTGAACACTGAAGCTTTCTTT.

In its sample, this clone was seen a few times. The chain couples TRBV3-1 (or the pseudogene TRBV3-2) to TRBJ2-5, with 10 bases identical to TRBD2. V was pared by 5 bases and J by 4 bases, with 10 bases of the junction left unmatched. The V gene's germline CDR1 is LGHDT and CDR2 YNNKEL (reference sequence). The CDR3 has 16 amino acids. CDR3 protein: CASSNTIAGGRETQYF. CDR3 coding DNA: TGTGCCAGCAGCAACACGATAGCGGGAGGTAGAGAGACCCAGTACTTC.

The CDR3 DNA reads as TGTGCCAGCAGCCAGAACACAGGGGTAGATGGCTACACCTTC. The encoded protein is CASSQNTGVDGYTF. The chain employs TRBV14 and TRBJ1-2; 7 bases align to TRBD1. With V trimmed by 3 bases and J by 6 bases, 7 bases remained unmatched. The CDR3 length is 14 residues. Looked up from germline, CDR1 is SGHDN and CDR2 is FVKESK. Based on the CDR3 plus reference TRBV14 and TRBJ1-2, the full variable domain is EAGVTQFPSHSVIEKGQTVTLRCDPISGHDNLYWYRRVMGKEIKFLLHFVKESKQDESGMPNNRFLAERTGGTYSTLKVQPAELEDSGVYFCASSQNTGVDGYTFGSGTRLTVV.

The V call is TRBV27, the J call TRBJ1-1; D is unclear. Trimming took off 3 bases at V and 0 bases at J, with 11 bases between the two ends. CDR3 length: 15 residues. The germline gives CDR1 MNHEY, CDR2 SMNVEV (reference sequence). The CDR3 protein is CASSLGGPLNTEAFF. In DNA, the CDR3 is TGTGCCAGCAGTTTGGGAGGACCCCTGAACACTGAAGCTTTCTTT.

This chain joins TRBV7-2 and TRBJ2-2; maybe TRBD2 (5 bases). The CDR3 contains 14 residues. The ends were cut back, 1 base at V and 6 bases at J, with 9 bases in the middle. Germline CDR1 SGHTA, CDR2 FQGNSA. The CDR3 nucleotides are TGTGCCAGCAGCTTAGGAGGGCTTGCCGGGGAGCTGTTTTTT. Residues: CASSLGGLAGELFF.

V is TRBV11-2 and J is TRBJ2-3; 13 nucleotides match TRBD2. From germline, CDR1 is SGHAT and CDR2 FQNNGV. The CDR3 is 15 amino acids. V gave up 5 bases and J gave up 5 bases; unmatched junction bases: 4. CDR3 sequence reads: CASSTSGRAQDTQYF. The CDR3 coding sequence is TGTGCCAGCAGCACTAGCGGGAGGGCCCAAGATACGCAGTATTTT.